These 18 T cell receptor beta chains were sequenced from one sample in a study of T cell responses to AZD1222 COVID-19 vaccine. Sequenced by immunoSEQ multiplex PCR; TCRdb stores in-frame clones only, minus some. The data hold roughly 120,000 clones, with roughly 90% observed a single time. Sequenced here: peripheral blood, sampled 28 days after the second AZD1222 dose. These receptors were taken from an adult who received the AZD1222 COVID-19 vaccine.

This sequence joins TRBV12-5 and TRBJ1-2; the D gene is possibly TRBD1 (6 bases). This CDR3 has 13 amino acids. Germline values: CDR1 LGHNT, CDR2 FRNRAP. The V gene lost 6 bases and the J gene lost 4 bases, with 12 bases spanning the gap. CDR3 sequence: CASGPPGAYGYTF. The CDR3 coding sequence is TGTGCTAGTGGCCCCCCGGGGGCCTATGGCTACACCTTC.

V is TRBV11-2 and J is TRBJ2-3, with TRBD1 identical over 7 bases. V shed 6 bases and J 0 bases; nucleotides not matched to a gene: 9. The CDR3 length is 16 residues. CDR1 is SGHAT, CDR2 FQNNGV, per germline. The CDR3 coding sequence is TGTGCCAGCAGAGCCCACCCGGGACAGAGCACAGATACGCAGTATTTT. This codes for CASRAHPGQSTDTQYF. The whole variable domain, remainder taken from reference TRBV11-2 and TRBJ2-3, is EAGVAQSPRYKIIEKRQSVAFWCNPISGHATLYWYQQILGQGPKLLIQFQNNGVVDDSQLPKDRFSAERLKGVDSTLKIQPAKLEDSAVYLCASRAHPGQSTDTQYFGPGTRLTVL.

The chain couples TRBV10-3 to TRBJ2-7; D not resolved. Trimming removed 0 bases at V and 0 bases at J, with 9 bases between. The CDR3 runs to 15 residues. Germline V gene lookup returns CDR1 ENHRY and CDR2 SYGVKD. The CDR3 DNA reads TGTGCCATCAGTGAGTCGTCGGGCAGCTCCTACGAGCAGTACTTC. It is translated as CAISESSGSSYEQYF.

CDR3 nucleotide sequence: TGTGCCAGCACACTAGCGGGGGGGTCCTACGAGCAGTACTTC. Translating it yields CASTLAGGSYEQYF. The gene calls are TRBV7-9 and TRBJ2-7; TRBD2 matches 13 bases. The germline gives CDR1 SEHNR, CDR2 FQNEAQ (reference sequence). V shed 7 bases, J shed 1 base, and the junction held 1 base outside the gene matches. The CDR3 covers 14 residues.

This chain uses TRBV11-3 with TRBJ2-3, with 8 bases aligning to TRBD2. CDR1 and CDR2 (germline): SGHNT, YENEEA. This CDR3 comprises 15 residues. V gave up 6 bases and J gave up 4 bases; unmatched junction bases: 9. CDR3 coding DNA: TGTGCCAGCAGACCTAGCGGGTTGAGGGCAGATACGCAGTATTTT. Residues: CASRPSGLRADTQYF.

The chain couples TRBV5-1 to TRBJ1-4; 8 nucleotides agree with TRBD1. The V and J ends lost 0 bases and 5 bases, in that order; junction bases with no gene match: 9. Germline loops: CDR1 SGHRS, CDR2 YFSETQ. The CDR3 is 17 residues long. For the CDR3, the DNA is TGCGCCAGCAGCTTGGTAGGCCAGGGGGCGCCGAATGAAAAACTGTTTTTT. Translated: CASSLVGQGAPNEKLFF.

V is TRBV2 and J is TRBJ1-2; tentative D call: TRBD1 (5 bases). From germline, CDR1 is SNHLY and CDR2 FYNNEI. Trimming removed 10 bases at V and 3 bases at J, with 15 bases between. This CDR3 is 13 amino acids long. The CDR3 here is CATHRTVDYGYTF. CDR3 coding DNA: TGTGCCACACACAGGACGGTGGACTATGGCTACACCTTC.

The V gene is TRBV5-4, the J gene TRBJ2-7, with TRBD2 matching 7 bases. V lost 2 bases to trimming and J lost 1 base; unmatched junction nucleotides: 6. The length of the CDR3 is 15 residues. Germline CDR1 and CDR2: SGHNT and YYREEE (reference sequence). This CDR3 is CASSFSGGRSYEQYF. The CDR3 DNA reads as TGTGCCAGCAGCTTTTCTGGCGGGAGATCCTACGAGCAGTACTTC.

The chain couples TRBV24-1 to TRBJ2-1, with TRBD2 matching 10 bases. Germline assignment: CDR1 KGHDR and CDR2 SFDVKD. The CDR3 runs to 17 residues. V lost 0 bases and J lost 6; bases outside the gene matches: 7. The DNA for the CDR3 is TGTGCCACCAGTGATTTGGGTAGCGGGAGGACGGGCAATGAGCAGTTCTTC. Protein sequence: CATSDLGSGRTGNEQFF.

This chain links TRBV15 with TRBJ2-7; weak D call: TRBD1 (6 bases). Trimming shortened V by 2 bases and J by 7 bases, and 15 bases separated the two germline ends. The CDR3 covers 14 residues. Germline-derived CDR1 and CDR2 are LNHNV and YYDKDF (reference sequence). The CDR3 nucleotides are TGTGCCACCAGCAGACCAGGGGCCCTACGAGAGCAGTACTTC. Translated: CATSRPGALREQYF.

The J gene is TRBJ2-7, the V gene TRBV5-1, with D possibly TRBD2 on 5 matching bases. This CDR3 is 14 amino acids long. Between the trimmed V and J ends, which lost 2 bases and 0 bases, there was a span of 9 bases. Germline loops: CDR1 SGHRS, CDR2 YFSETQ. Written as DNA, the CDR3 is TGCGCCAGCAGCTTCACGGGATCCTCCTACGAGCAGTACTTC. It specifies CASSFTGSSYEQYF.

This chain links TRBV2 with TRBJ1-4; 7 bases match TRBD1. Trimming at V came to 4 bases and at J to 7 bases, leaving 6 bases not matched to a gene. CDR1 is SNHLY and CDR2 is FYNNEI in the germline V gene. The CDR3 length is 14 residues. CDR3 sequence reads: CASSGSYRGEKLFF. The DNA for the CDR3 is TGTGCCAGCAGTGGATCCTACAGGGGTGAAAAACTGTTTTTT.

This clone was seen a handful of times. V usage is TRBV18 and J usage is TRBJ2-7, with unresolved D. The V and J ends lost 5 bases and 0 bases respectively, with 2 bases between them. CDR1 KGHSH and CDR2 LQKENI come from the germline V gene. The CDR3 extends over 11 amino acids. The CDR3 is CASSASYEQYF. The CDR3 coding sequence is TGTGCCAGCTCAGCCTCCTACGAGCAGTACTTC.

The CDR3 region has the DNA TGTGCCAGCAGCCCTCGTGGCCGCCCGTTCTTC. Its protein product is CASSPRGRPFF. The V and J genes are TRBV2 and TRBJ2-1; D uncertain. CDR1 SNHLY and CDR2 FYNNEI come from the germline V gene. This CDR3 comprises 11 residues. V shed 6 bases and J shed 15 bases, with 15 bases lying between them.

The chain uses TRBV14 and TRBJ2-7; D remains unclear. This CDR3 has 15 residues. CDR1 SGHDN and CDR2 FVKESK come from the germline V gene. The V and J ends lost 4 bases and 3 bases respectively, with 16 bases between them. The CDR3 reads CASSPRGLGVYEQYF. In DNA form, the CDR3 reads TGTGCCAGCAGCCCACGCGGTCTTGGGGTCTACGAGCAGTACTTC.

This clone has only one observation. The CDR3 sequence: CASSPPGQGNSPLHF. CDR3 nucleotides: TGTGCCAGCTCACCACCGGGACAGGGGAATTCACCCCTCCACTTT. This chain connects TRBV18 to TRBJ1-6; 10 bases align to TRBD1. Germline values: CDR1 KGHSH, CDR2 LQKENI. CDR3 size: 15 residues. V lost 0 bases and J lost 7; bases outside the gene matches: 0. Based on the CDR3 plus reference TRBV18 and TRBJ1-6, the full variable domain is NAGVMQNPRHLVRRRGQEARLRCSPMKGHSHVYWYRQLPEEGLKFMVYLQKENIIDESGMPKERFSAEFPKEGPSILRIQQVVRGDSAAYFCASSPPGQGNSPLHFGNGTRLTVT.

CDR3 region: CASSEEFTDTQYF. The CDR3 bases are TGTGCCAGCAGTGAAGAGTTTACAGATACGCAGTATTTT. The rearrangement uses TRBV2 and TRBJ2-3; no definite D call. The V end was cut by 1 base, the J end by 3 bases, with 5 bases between. The CDR3 runs 13 residues. CDR1 SNHLY and CDR2 FYNNEI come from the germline V gene.

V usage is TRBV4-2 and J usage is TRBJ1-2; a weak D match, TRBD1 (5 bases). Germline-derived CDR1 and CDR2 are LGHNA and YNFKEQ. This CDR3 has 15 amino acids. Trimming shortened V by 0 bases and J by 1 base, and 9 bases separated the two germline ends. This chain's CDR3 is CASSQDGGFNYGYTF. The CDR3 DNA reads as TGTGCCAGCAGCCAAGATGGGGGGTTTAACTATGGCTACACCTTC.